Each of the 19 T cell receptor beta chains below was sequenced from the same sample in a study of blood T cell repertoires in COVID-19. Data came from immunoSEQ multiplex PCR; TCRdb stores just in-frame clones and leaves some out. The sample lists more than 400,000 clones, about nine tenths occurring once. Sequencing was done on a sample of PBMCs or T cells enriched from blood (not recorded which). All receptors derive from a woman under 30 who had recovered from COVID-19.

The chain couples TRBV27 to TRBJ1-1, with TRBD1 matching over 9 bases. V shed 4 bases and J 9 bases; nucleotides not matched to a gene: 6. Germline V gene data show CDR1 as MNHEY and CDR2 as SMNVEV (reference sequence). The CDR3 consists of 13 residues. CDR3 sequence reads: CASSSIGQGKAFF. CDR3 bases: TGTGCCAGCAGTTCAATCGGACAGGGGAAAGCTTTCTTT.

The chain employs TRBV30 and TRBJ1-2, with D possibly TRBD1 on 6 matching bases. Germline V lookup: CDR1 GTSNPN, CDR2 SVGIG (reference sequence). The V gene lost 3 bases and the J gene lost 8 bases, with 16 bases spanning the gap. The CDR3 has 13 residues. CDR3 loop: CAWRIPGVEGYTF. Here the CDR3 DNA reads TGTGCCTGGAGGATACCAGGGGTAGAGGGCTACACCTTC.

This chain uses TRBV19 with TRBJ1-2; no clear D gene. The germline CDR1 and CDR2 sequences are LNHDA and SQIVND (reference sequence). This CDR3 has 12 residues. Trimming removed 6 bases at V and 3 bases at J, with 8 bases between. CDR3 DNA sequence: TGTGCCAGTAGCATCCGCGACTATGGCTACACCTTC. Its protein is CASSIRDYGYTF.

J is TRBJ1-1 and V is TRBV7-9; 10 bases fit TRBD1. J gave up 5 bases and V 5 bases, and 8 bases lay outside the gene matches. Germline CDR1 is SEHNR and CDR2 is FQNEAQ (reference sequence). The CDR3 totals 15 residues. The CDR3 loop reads CASSMGTGEGTEAFF. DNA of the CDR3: TGTGCCAGCAGCATGGGGACAGGGGAGGGGACTGAAGCTTTCTTT.

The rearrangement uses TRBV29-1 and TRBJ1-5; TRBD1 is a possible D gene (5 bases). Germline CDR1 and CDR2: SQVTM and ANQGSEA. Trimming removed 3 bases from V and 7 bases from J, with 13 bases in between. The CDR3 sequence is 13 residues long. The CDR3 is CSVEETRGQPQHF. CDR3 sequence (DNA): TGCAGCGTTGAGGAAACAAGGGGACAGCCCCAGCATTTT.

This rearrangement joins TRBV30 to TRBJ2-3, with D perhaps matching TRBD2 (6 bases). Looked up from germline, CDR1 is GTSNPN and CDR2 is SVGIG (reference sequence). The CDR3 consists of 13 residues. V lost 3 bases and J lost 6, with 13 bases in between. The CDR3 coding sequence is TGTGCCTGGAGCCCTTTAGGGAGGGATACGCAGTATTTT. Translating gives CAWSPLGRDTQYF. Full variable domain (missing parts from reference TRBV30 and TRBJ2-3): SQTIHQWPATLVQPVGSPLSLECTVEGTSNPNLYWYRQAAGRGLQLLFYSVGIGQISSEVPQNLSASRPQDRQFILSSKKLLLSDSGFYLCAWSPLGRDTQYFGPGTRLTVL.

The DNA of the CDR3 is TGTGCCATCACCGGGACAGCATCCTACAATGAGCAGTTCTTC. The encoded protein is CAITGTASYNEQFF. V is TRBV10-3 and J is TRBJ2-1, with 7 bases aligning to TRBD1. CDR1 ENHRY and CDR2 SYGVKD come from the germline V gene. V dropped 7 bases and J dropped 1; count of bases not matched to a gene: 4. This CDR3 is built from 14 residues.

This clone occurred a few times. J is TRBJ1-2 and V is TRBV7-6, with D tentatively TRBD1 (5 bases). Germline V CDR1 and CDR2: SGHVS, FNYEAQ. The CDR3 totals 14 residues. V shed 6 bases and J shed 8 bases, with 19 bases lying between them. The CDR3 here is CASSPQPGAEGYTF. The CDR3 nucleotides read TGTGCCAGCAGTCCTCAACCTGGGGCGGAGGGCTACACCTTC.

As DNA, the CDR3 is TGTGCCACCCAGGGGGCGGATGGCTACACCTTC. It codes for CATQGADGYTF. The rearrangement links TRBV19 to TRBJ1-2; 8 bases are shared with TRBD1. From germline, CDR1 is LNHDA and CDR2 SQIVND (reference sequence). The CDR3 contains 11 residues. V lost 10 bases to trimming and J lost 6 bases; unmatched junction nucleotides: 4.

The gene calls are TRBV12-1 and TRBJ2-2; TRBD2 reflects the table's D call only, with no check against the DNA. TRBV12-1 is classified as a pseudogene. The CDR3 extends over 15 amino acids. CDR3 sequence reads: CASSLLEGMAGELFF. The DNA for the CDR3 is TGTGCCAGCAGCTTACTAGAAGGAATGGCCGGGGAGCTGTTTTTT.

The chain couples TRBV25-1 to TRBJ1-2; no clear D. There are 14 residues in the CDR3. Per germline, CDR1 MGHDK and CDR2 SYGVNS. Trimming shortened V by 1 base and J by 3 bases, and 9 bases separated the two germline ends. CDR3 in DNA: TGTGCCAGCAGTGAATTGAGCCTATACTATGGCTACACCTTC. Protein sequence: CASSELSLYYGYTF.

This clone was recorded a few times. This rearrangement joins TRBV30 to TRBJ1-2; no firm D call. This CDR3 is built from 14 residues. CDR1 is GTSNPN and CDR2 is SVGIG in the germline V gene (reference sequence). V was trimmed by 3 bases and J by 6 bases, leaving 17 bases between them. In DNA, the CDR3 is TGTGCCTGGAGCGGGTTGAGGGTAGGGAATGGCTACACCTTC. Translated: CAWSGLRVGNGYTF.

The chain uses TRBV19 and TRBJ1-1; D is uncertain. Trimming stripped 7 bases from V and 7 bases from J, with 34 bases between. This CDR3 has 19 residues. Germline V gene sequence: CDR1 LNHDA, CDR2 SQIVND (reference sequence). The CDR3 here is CASIGHVTIPPAASREAFF. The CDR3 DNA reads TGTGCCAGTATCGGCCACGTCACGATCCCCCCAGCGGCCTCCCGTGAAGCTTTCTTT.

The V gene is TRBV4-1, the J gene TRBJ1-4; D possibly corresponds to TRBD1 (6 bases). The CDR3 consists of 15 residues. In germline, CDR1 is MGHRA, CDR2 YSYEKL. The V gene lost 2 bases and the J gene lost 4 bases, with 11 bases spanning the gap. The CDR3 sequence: CASSQLTGYNEKLFF. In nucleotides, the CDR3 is TGCGCCAGCAGCCAACTAACAGGGTATAATGAAAAACTGTTTTTT.

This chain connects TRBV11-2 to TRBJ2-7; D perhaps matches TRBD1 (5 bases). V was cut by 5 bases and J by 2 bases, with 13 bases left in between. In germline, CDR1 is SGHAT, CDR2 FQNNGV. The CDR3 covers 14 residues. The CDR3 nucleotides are TGTGCCAGCAGCCCCTCAAGGGGTGCCTACGAGCAGTACTTC. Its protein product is CASSPSRGAYEQYF. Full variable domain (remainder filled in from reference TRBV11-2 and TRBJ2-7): EAGVAQSPRYKIIEKRQSVAFWCNPISGHATLYWYQQILGQGPKLLIQFQNNGVVDDSQLPKDRFSAERLKGVDSTLKIQPAKLEDSAVYLCASSPSRGAYEQYFGPGTRLTVT.

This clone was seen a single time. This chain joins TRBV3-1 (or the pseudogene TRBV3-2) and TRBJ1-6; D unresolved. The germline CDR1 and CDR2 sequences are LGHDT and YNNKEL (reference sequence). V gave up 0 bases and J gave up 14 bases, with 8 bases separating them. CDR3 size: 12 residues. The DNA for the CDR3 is TGTGCCAGCAGCCAAGATGGGAGGGCCCTCCACTTT. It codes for CASSQDGRALHF.

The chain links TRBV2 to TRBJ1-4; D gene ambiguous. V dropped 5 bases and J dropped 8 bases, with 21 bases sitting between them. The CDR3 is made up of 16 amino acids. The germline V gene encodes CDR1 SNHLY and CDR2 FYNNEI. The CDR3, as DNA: TGTGCCAGCAGTCCTAGACTTGGGAGGTTAAGCGAAAAACTGTTTTTT. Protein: CASSPRLGRLSEKLFF.

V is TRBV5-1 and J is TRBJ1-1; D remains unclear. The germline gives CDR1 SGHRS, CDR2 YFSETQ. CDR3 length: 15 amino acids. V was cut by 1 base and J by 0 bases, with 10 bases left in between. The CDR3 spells CASSLYGNLNTEAFF. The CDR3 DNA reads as TGCGCCAGCAGCTTGTACGGGAACTTGAACACTGAAGCTTTCTTT. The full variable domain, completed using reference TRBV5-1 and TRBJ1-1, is KAGVTQTPRYLIKTRGQQVTLSCSPISGHRSVSWYQQTPGQGLQFLFEYFSETQRNKGNFPGRFSGRQFSNSRSEMNVSTLELGDSALYLCASSLYGNLNTEAFFGQGTRLTVV.

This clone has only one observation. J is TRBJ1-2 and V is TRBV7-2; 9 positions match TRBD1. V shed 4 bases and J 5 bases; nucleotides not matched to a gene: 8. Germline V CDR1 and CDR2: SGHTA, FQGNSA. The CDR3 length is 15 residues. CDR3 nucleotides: TGTGCCAGCAGCTCCCCCACCGGGACAGGGTATGGCTACACCTTC. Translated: CASSSPTGTGYGYTF.